Here is one TCR beta chain with its context. Its antigen is as yet unknown. Method: immunoSEQ multiplex PCR; TCRdb's copy keeps in-frame clones and lacks some. The sample shows 180,000 or so clones, 92% of them seen only once. Investigators merged groups given second doses at roughly 4 or roughly 12 weeks. The V end was cut by 0 bases, the J end by 2 bases, with 8 bases between. The CDR3 totals 15 residues. Germline V gene lookup returns CDR1 MGHRA and CDR2 YSYEKL. The sample belongs to a study of T cell responses to AZD1222 COVID-19 vaccine. Overall study results and limits: As reported, nearly half of all spike-specific TCRs target variant regions that are unmutated.

This sequence was found in an adult who received the AZD1222 COVID-19 vaccine. The chain has TRBV4-1 and TRBJ2-1, with TRBD2 as a possible D gene (6 bases). The source material was peripheral blood, sampled 28 days after the second AZD1222 dose. The CDR3 DNA reads as TGCGCCAGCAGCCAAGACGGGAGTCCCTACAATGAGCAGTTCTTC. This gives the protein CASSQDGSPYNEQFF.